This T cell receptor (beta chain) was obtained from a study of shared clonotypes between healthy human individuals (dated by TCRdb to about 2020). In the study overall: The cohort included three men and a couple of women between 18 and 49 years of age. For each donor, CD4 naive and CD4 memory were each given three plates, CD8 naive was given two plates, and CD8 memory was given one plate. To estimate repertoire size and how much clonotypes are shared between individuals, the study performed deep sequencing of blood TCR repertoires from about 5 healthy adults. To increase sequencing depth and limit assay-specific biases, different laboratories used diverse techniques to prepare libraries and sequence TCR repertoires. Between about 0.85 and 9.5 billion PBMCs per donor were obtained by leukapheresis.

The donors were healthy, HIV-negative adults who had no recently reported acute infections or vaccinations. All donors were Caucasian adults living in Nashville, Tennessee, USA. Magnetic negative selection was used to enrich CD4+ T cells, after which naive cells were positively selected on CD45RA and the negative fraction became the memory subset. Blood was obtained by leukapheresis, after which PBMCs were separated by Ficoll-Histopaque density gradient centrifugation and cryopreserved in liquid nitrogen vapor phase. Analytical flow cytometry was used to check the purity and quantity of each magnetically sorted T cell population. From each sorted fraction, genomic DNA was isolated and quantified by UV absorbance on a Nanodrop 2000c. Points the paper makes about the study in general: Only blood was sampled, and tissue TCR repertoires likely differ from those in blood. About 5% of naive CD4, around 4% of naive CD8, roughly 2.4% of memory CD4, and 0.35% to 0.4% of memory CD8 clonotypes were shared across four donors. Because the study included a small number of donors, the genetic and exposure-history diversity represented was limited. Rarefaction of sorted-subset datasets indicated incomplete sequencing despite the large sequencing depth. Pairwise subsampling indicated that sequencing depth was expected to affect the degree of clonotype sharing among donors. Estimated clonotype richness was generally larger for naive than for memory subsets. Compared with non-shared clonotypes, the clonotypes found in all four sorted-subset donors had higher generation probabilities.

The CDR3, cysteine through phenylalanine, is 11 amino acids long. The kept DNA is CDR3 alone, 33 bases in frame from the first base. Between the V and J ends, shortened by 6 bases and 4 bases respectively, the junction contains 6 bases. The CDR1 and CDR2 encoded by the germline V gene are MNHEY and SVGAGI. Using the deep immunoSEQ assay, TCR CDR3 regions were amplified from genomic DNA by multiplex PCR. Genomic DNA extracted from each cell subset was distributed evenly over all wells of several immunoSEQ 96-well plates, and each plate served as one replicate. For sorted subsets, each replicate PCR was loaded with about 0.2 ug genomic DNA, equivalent to about 30,000 T cell genomes. Purified libraries were measured with a Qubit 3.0 fluorometer, size-checked on a Bioanalyzer 2100, and measured again with the KAPA Library Quantification kit. Every immunoSEQ 96-well plate was sequenced on a dedicated single-read 150-cycle Illumina NextSeq 550 flow cell. The source study handled its data this way. Because only junctional sequences without quality scores were contained in the immunoSEQ output, filtering matching that applied to full-length reads could not be performed. Sequences were annotated with PyIR, a Python wrapper for IgBLAST v1.9, and V/J genes and CDR3 were assigned using IMGT germline references. Reads with weak V/J assignments (E-value above 1e-6), missing CDR3, stop codons, out-of-frame junctions, or ambiguous translated residues were removed. A V3J clonotype was defined by an identical inferred V gene, J gene, and CDR3 amino acid sequence. Percentage overlap between repertoires was calculated by dividing the number of shared unique clonotypes by the size of the smaller repertoire. RTK rarefaction, the Chao1 estimator, and Recon v2.1 estimates of unobserved clonotypes were used to assess repertoire richness. For all TCRbeta clonotypes obtained by the gDNA method from several donors, generation probabilities were computed with OLGA. Not all clones reach the TCRdb copy of this immuneACCESS table, which keeps in-frame sequences only. Checked studies attribute under half of the gap to unresolved V genes and leave the rest unexplained. That table is the source of V, J and clone size, and D and trimming were worked out from the DNA. This sample is represented by 1,400,000 or so clones; approximately 98.5% of them were singletons. The ten top clones hold about 0.34% of the sample.

This clone was observed a single time. Its recognized antigen is unknown. Base qualities are not provided; no much larger clone lies one nucleotide away. The chain is made from TRBV6-5 and TRBJ1-2; TRBD1 is perhaps the D gene, given 6 matching bases. The receptor was derived from a man aged 25 to 40 in good health. Source material: naive CD4+ T cells sorted from blood. The cell subset or site label of this sample denotes: CD45RA+ positively selected. The CDR3 corresponds to CASRTGYGYTF. The DNA sequence is as follows: TGTGCCAGCAGGACAGGCTATGGCTACACCTTC.